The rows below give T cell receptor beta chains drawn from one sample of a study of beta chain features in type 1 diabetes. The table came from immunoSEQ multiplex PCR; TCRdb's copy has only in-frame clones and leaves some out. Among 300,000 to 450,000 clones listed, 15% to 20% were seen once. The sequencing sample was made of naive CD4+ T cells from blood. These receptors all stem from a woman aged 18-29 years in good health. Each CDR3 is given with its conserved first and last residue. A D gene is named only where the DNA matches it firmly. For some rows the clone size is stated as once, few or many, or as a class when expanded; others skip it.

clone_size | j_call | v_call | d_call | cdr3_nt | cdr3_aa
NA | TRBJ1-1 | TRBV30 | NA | TGTGCCTGGACGAAGGGAGGGGGGAACACTGAAGCTTTCTTT | CAWTKGGGNTEAFF
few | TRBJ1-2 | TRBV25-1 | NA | TGTGCCAGCAGTGAAACAAATGGAGGCTATGGCTACACCTTC | CASSETNGGYGYTF
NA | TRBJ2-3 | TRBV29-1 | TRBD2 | TGCAGCGTTGCGCTAGCGGGAGCAACAGATACGCAGTATTTT | CSVALAGATDTQYF
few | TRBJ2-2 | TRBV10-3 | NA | TGTGCCATCGGTCAGAGGGAGAACACCGGGGAGCTGTTTTTT | CAIGQRENTGELFF
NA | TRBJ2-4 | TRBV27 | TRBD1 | TGTGCCAGCAGCGAAAGTTCCGGGACAGGGGGGAACATTCAGTACTTC | CASSESSGTGGNIQYF
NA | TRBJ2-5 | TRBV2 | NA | TGTGCCAGCAGGTCACAAGAGACCCAGTACTTC | CASRSQETQYF
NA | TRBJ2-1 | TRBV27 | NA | TGTGCCAGCAGTGGACAGACTTACAATGAGCAGTTCTTC | CASSGQTYNEQFF
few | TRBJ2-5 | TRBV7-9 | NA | TGTGCCAGCAGCCAAGGGACATTGAAAACGGAGACCCAGTACTTC | CASSQGTLKTETQYF
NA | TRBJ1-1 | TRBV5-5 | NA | TGTGCCAGCAGCCAATACAGGAACACTGAAGCTTTCTTT | CASSQYRNTEAFF
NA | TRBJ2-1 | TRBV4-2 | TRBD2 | TGTGCCAGCAGCCAAGATATAGTAGCGGGAGGGAGGGATGAGCAGTTCTTC | CASSQDIVAGGRDEQFF
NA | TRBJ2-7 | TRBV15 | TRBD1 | TGTGCCACCAGCGGAGACAGGGCCAGAGAGCAGTACTTC | CATSGDRAREQYF
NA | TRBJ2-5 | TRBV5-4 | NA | TGTGCCAGCAGCTTGGACGGCGGAGAGACCCAGTACTTC | CASSLDGGETQYF
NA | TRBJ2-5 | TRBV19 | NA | TGTGCCAGTAGTATCGCGGGGAGCCGGGAGACCCAGTACTTC | CASSIAGSRETQYF
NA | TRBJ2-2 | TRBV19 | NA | TGTGCCAGTAGTGAGGAGATGAACACCGGGGAGCTGTTTTTT | CASSEEMNTGELFF
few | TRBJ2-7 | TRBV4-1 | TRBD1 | TGCGCCAGCAGCCGAGGACAGGGACACTACGAGCAGTACTTC | CASSRGQGHYEQYF
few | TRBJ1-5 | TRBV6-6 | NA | TGTGCCAGCAGTTACTCCCCAGGGCGCCAGCCCCAGCATTTT | CASSYSPGRQPQHF
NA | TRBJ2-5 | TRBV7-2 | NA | TGTGCCAGCAGCCCACAGGGTCCCTCAGAGACCCAGTACTTC | CASSPQGPSETQYF
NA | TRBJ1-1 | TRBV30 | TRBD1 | TGTGCCTGGAACCCCGGGACAGCGAACACTGAAGCTTTCTTT | CAWNPGTANTEAFF
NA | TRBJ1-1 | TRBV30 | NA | TGTGCCTGGAAGGGGGAGAAGACTGAAGCTTTCTTT | CAWKGEKTEAFF
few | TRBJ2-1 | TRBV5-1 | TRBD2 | TGCGCCAGCACCCCGCAAGCGGGGAGCTCCTACAATGAGCAGTTCTTC | CASTPQAGSSYNEQFF
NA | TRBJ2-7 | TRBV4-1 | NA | TGCGCCAGCAGCCAAGAGGGCCCCTTCTCCTACGAGCAGTACTTC | CASSQEGPFSYEQYF
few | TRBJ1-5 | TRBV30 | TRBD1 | TGTGCCTGGGGGACGGGAACAGGGGGTTCACAGCATTTT | CAWGTGTGGSQHF
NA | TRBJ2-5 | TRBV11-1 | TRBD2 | TGTGCCAGCAGCCGTAAGACTAGCGGATTACAAGAGACCCAGTACTTC | CASSRKTSGLQETQYF
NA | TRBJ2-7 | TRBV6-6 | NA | TGTGCCAGCAGTTACGGCGGGAAGTACGAGCAGTACTTC | CASSYGGKYEQYF
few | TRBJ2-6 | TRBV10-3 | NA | TGTGCCATCGGGGGACTTTACTCTGGGGCCAACGTCCTGACTTTC | CAIGGLYSGANVLTF
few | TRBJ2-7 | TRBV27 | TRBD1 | TGTGCCACCTTCAAACCCGGGACAGGCTACGAGCAGTACTTC | CATFKPGTGYEQYF
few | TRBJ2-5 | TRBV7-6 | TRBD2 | TGTGCCAGCAGCTTGGGACTAGCAATACAAGAGACCCAGTACTTC | CASSLGLAIQETQYF
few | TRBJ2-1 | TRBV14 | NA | TGTGCCAGCAGCCAAGAACGGGGGATCCGTTACAATGAGCAGTTCTTC | CASSQERGIRYNEQFF
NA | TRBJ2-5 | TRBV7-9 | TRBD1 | TGTGCCAGCAGCTTAACGAGAGGGACAGGGGTTGAGACCCAGTACTTC | CASSLTRGTGVETQYF
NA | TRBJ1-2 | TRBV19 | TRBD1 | TGTGCCAGTGGTCCTTTAGCTCCAGGGTCGACAGGGGACGGTGGCTATGGCTACACCTTC | CASGPLAPGSTGDGGYGYTF
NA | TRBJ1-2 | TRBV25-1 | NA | TGTGCCAGCAGTGACAGAAATACCTATGGCTACACCTTC | CASSDRNTYGYTF
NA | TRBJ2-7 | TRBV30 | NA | TGTGCCTGGATCGGCGGGCGCGGGTACGAGCAGTACTTC | CAWIGGRGYEQYF
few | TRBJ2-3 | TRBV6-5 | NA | TGTGCCAGCAGGATAGGGGGAGGGTTGACAGATACGCAGTATTTT | CASRIGGGLTDTQYF
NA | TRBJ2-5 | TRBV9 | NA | TGTGCCAGCGCCCTCAACCCGTTCATGGAGCAGACCCAGTACTTC | CASALNPFMEQTQYF
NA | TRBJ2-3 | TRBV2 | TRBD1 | TGTGCCAGCAGTACTGAGGCAGGGGGTCCAGATACGCAGTATTTT | CASSTEAGGPDTQYF
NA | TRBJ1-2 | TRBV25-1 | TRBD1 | TGTGCCAGCAGTGCCCCGACAGGGGGCGGGGACTATGGCTACACCTTC | CASSAPTGGGDYGYTF
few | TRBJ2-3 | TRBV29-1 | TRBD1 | TGCAGCGTTGGTCAGGACAGGGCTATAGATACGCAGTATTTT | CSVGQDRAIDTQYF
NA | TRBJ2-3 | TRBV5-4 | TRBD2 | TGTGCCAGCAGCCCGGGACTAGCAGGAGGAGGAGATACGCAGTATTTT | CASSPGLAGGGDTQYF
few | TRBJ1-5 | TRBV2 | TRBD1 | TGTGCCAGCAGGGCTACAGGGGGATACCAGCCCCAGCATTTT | CASRATGGYQPQHF
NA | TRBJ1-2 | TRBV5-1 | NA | TGCGCCAGCAGCTCCGGAGGGGATGGCTACACCTTC | CASSSGGDGYTF
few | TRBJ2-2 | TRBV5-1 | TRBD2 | TGCGCCAGCAGCTTTCTGGGACTAGCCGATCTAAACACCGGGGAGCTGTTTTTT | CASSFLGLADLNTGELFF
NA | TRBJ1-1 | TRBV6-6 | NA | TGTGCCAGCAGTTACGCGGACACCAACACTGAAGCTTTCTTT | CASSYADTNTEAFF